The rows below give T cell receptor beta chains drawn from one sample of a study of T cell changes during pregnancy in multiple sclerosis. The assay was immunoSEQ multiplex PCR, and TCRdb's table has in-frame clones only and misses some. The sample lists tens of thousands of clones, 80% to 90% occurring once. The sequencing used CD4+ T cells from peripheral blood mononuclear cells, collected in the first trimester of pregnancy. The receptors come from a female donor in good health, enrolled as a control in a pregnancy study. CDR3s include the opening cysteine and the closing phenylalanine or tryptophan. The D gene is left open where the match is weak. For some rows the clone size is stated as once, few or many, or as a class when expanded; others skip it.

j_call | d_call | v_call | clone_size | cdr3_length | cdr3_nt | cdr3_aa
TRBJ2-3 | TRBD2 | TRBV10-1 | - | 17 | TGCGCCAGCATAGGAGCGGGGGGGCGGCCTGGCACAGATACGCAGTATTTT | CASIGAGGRPGTDTQYF
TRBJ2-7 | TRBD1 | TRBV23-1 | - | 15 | TGCGCCAGCAGTCAATCGTGGACAGGGGGCCACGAGCAGTACTTC | CASSQSWTGGHEQYF
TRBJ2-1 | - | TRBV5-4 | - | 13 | TGTGCCAGCAGCCTGCCCAGGGGCTATGAGCAGTTCTTC | CASSLPRGYEQFF
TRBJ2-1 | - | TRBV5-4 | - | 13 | TGTGCCAGCAGTTGGACTACCTCCAATGAGCAGTTCTTC | CASSWTTSNEQFF
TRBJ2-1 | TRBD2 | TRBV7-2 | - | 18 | TGTGCCAGCAGCCGAAAACTAGCGGGGGGCACCTCCTACAATGAGCAGTTCTTC | CASSRKLAGGTSYNEQFF
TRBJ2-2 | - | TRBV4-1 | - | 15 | TGCGCCAGCAGCCTCGGGAGAGCCCGGGGCGGGGAGCTGTTTTTT | CASSLGRARGGELFF
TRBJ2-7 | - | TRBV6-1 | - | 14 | TGTGCCAGCAGTGAAGCGGCGGGGCCATCGACGCAGTACTTC | CASSEAAGPSTQYF
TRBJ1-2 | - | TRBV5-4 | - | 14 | TGTGCCAGCAGCCTGGATCGCAGGGTTTATGGCTACACCTTC | CASSLDRRVYGYTF
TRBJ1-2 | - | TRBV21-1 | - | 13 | TGTGCCAGCAGCAAAGACACTAACTATGGCTACACCTTC | CASSKDTNYGYTF
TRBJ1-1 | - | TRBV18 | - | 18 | TGTGCCAGCTCACCAGTTCGGCGTAAGGACTTGGGTCACACTGAAGCTTTCTTT | CASSPVRRKDLGHTEAFF
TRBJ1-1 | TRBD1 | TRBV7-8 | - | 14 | TGTGCCAGCAGCCGCCAGACAGGGGGCACTGAAGCTTTCTTT | CASSRQTGGTEAFF
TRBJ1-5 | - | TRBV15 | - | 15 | TGTGCCACCAGCAGAGACGAGGGATATACTCAGCCCCAGCATTTT | CATSRDEGYTQPQHF
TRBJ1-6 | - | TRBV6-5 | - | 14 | TGTGCCAGCAGTATACAGGCTAACAATTCACCCCTCCACTTT | CASSIQANNSPLHF
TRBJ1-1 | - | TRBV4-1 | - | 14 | TGCGCCAGCAGCCAGAGGGTATTGAACACTGAAGCTTTCTTT | CASSQRVLNTEAFF
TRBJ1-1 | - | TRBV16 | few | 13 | TGTGCCAGCAGCCTGACAGTGAACACTGAAGCTTTCTTT | CASSLTVNTEAFF
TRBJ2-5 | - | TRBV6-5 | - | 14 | TGTGCCAGCAGTTATAACTCGTACCAAGAGACCCAGTACTTC | CASSYNSYQETQYF
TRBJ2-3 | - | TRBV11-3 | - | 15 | TGTGCCAGCAGCACAGGGATGGGGTTGACAGATACGCAGTATTTT | CASSTGMGLTDTQYF
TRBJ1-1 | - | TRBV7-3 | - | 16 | TGTGCCAGCAGCCCATCCTTTCTGCTGGCGAACACTGAAGCTTTCTTT | CASSPSFLLANTEAFF
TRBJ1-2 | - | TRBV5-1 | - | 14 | TGCGCCAGCAGGGACTCGAGGATATCGGGTGGCTACACCTTC | CASRDSRISGGYTF
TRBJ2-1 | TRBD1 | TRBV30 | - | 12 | TGTGCCTGGAGTGTCCGGGACAGGGGTCAGATCTTC | CAWSVRDRGQIF
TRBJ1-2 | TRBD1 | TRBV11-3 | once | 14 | TGTGCCAGCAGCTCACAGACAGGGAACTATGGCTACACCTTC | CASSSQTGNYGYTF
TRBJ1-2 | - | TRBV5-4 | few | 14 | TGTGCCAGCAGCTTGGCGGGATCCAACTATGGCTACACCTTC | CASSLAGSNYGYTF